The entry that follows covers one T cell receptor beta chain sequence. Germline values: CDR1 LNHDA, CDR2 SQIVND (reference sequence). The V gene end was trimmed by 6 bases and the J gene end by 15 bases; junction bases not matched to a gene: 8. The CDR3 contains 12 residues. This sample was included in a study of blood T cell repertoires in COVID-19. Study-level information: T cells, B-cell-depleted T cells, or PBMCs supplied cDNA or gDNA.

Per the authors' pipeline: Reference gene primers were amplified, and this amplification served to estimate nucleated cell counts. The repertoire was sequenced with immunoSEQ multiplex PCR; TCRdb's copy has only in-frame clones and lacks some. V and J calls and clone size are those listed in that table; D and trimming were worked out from the DNA. Here the sample spans approximately 86,000 clones, 75% to 85% being singletons. The sample was peripheral blood. This sequence originates from a woman in her seventies with acute or convalescent COVID-19. This sequence joins TRBV19 and TRBJ2-1; 10 bases line up with TRBD1. DNA for the CDR3: TGTGCCAGTAGACTCGGGACAGGGGATCTGTTCTTC. Encoded protein: CASRLGTGDLFF.